Listed below are T cell receptor beta chains from one sample, sequenced in a study of T cells expressing NK-cell markers. From the 5' RACE reads, TCRdb lists one entry per CDR3 protein and no DNA. The sample data list over 150,000 distinct CDR3 sequences. The sequenced sample was blood T cells: a sorted CD56 or NKG2C T cell subset, CD4+ or CD8+ T cells, or bulk PBMC T cells (not recorded which). The receptors were sampled from a woman aged 50 to 65 in good health. Both conserved end residues are part of each CDR3.

>TRBV5-1|TRBJ1-5
CASSPTGPHSNQPQHF
>TRBV11-2|TRBJ1-5
CASSPTGDSNQPQHF
>TRBV4-1|TRBJ2-3
CASSPRDGRLEYF
>TRBV6-5|TRBJ1-6
CASSNYGPNNSPLHF
>TRBV4-2|TRBJ2-5
CASSQDPLLSRWASGDPWTQYF
>TRBV20-1|TRBJ2-1
CSATSDRGLSYNEQFF
>TRBV29-1|TRBJ2-1
CSSSAGGVYNEQFF
>TRBV19|TRBJ2-5
CASSPRGQETQYF
>TRBV27|TRBJ2-1
CASRLGIAEYNEQFF
>TRBV6-5|TRBJ2-7
CASSYRNNYEQYF
>TRBV13|TRBJ1-2
CASSSAGTDYGYTF
>TRBV5-1|TRBJ2-1
CASRVGPGNEQFF
>TRBV5-1|TRBJ2-5
CASSPVTGETQYF
>TRBV7-9|TRBJ1-2
CASSLTPGLPYGYTF
>TRBV28|TRBJ2-3
CASSFLLLRDTSTDTQYF
>TRBV6-1|TRBJ2-7
CASGAGLDYEQYF
>TRBV2|TRBJ1-1
CASSFRQGMNTEAFF
>TRBV7-9|TRBJ2-3
CASSATSGAGTDTQYF
>TRBV3-1|TRBJ2-1
CASSQDPRYEQFF
>TRBV29-1|TRBJ1-1
CSVVRGWNTEAFF
>TRBV6-6|TRBJ1-5
CASSLAGAMPQHF
>TRBV27|TRBJ1-5
CATRLGVDNQPQHF
>TRBV4-1|TRBJ2-3
CASSWDRGADTQYF
>TRBV7-3|TRBJ2-3
CASQGSDTQYF
>TRBV10-3|TRBJ2-1
CAIAGTSGKDEQFF
>TRBV10-3|TRBJ2-3
CAISESIGGSTDTQYF
>TRBV7-8|TRBJ2-5
CASIFNSGAKETQYF
>TRBV10-1|TRBJ1-1
CASSEAGQGSTEAFF
>TRBV29-1|TRBJ2-7
CSVGQGAYEQYF
>TRBV5-1|TRBJ2-1
CASGNSGRDNEQFF
>TRBV27|TRBJ2-5
CASSLSSGTVGETQYF
>TRBV6-5|TRBJ2-1
CASSPSGAYNEQFF
>TRBV7-9|TRBJ2-1
CASSLEVTEQFF
>TRBV7-9|TRBJ1-1
CASSLYAGPGGNTEAFF
>TRBV5-6|TRBJ1-5
CASSSAGVGQPQHF
>TRBV6-1|TRBJ2-7
CASSERGEGYEQYF
>TRBV4-1|TRBJ2-1
CASSQGAVGPQFF
>TRBV6-1|TRBJ2-1
CASSGGGYRDRGRIEQFF
>TRBV11-2|TRBJ2-3
CASSLEWTGDRTDTQYF
>TRBV12-3/TRBV12-4|TRBJ2-1
CASLNIREDNEQFF
>TRBV5-1|TRBJ2-5
CASSSVAGREGETQYF
>TRBV27|TRBJ2-5
CASSSWTGRETQYF
>TRBV7-8|TRBJ2-7
CASSVGGTGYEQYF
>TRBV12-3/TRBV12-4|TRBJ1-5
CASSSNQPQHF
>TRBV27|TRBJ2-1
CAINRDSHYNEQFF
>TRBV7-9|TRBJ2-1
CASSNRPGEQFF
>TRBV21-1|TRBJ2-2
CASSKENLRTYTGELFF
>TRBV12-3/TRBV12-4|TRBJ1-5
CASSSRTGRPQHF
>TRBV12-5|TRBJ1-1
CASGKGKPEAFF
>TRBV27|TRBJ2-3
CASSLAGGRADTQYF
>TRBV27|TRBJ2-7
CASRWDSSYEQYF
>TRBV4-2|TRBJ2-1
CASSLVAENNNEQFF
>TRBV6-5|TRBJ2-1
CASSLTSGSQNEQFF
>TRBV10-3|TRBJ2-6
CAISSQGSGANVLTF
>TRBV7-8|TRBJ2-1
CASSLLANAYNEQFF
>TRBV4-1|TRBJ1-2
CASSQRQGGGYTF
>TRBV10-3|TRBJ2-1
CAIKASGTYNEQFF
>TRBV7-8|TRBJ2-7
CASSLETHTRDEQYF